The TCR beta chain described here comes from a study of T cell responses to AZD1222 COVID-19 vaccine. Study-level results: Rises in breadth and depth of Spike-specific TCRs came after two AZD1222 doses. Across spike, vaccine-associated CD4 TCRs were found, dominant at 160-218 and 743-854. Epitopes outside B.1.351 and B.1.1.7 mutated regions reportedly drew nearly half of spike TCRs.

V gave up 0 bases and J gave up 5 bases; unmatched junction bases: 9. The CDR3 has 17 amino acids. Germline CDR1 reads LNHNV; CDR2 reads YYDKDF (reference sequence). Repertoires were generated with immunoSEQ multiplex PCR, while TCRdb's copy carries only in-frame clones and drops some. The table records under 150,000 clones, approximately 91% of them present only once. With regard to this clone: Its antigen is unknown.

The rearrangement links TRBV15 to TRBJ2-1; 8 nucleotides match TRBD2. The material sequenced was peripheral blood, taken on day 0 of AZD1222 vaccination. This receptor was taken from an adult in good health. CDR3 sequence (DNA): TGTGCCACCAGCAGAGATGGAAGCGGGGGAGGAAACAATGAGCAGTTCTTC. It translates to CATSRDGSGGGNNEQFF.